This T cell receptor beta chain was identified in a study of blood T cells in healthy people across ages. Samples had at least 7 million PBMCs isolated from them. Primers used in a second PCR of roughly 7 to 11 cycles were a sample-barcoded 5' primer and a J-beta primer mix. Tags on each cDNA molecule came from a template-switch adaptor with 12 random nucleotides. MiXCR, applied by TCRdb to the 5' RACE reads, yields one record per CDR3 protein. The sample holds about 1.4 million distinct CDR3 sequences, roughly 64% seen once. This TCR came from a young man in good health. Sequenced: blood.

CDR3 sequence reads: CASSVEGGGAFF. In DNA form, the CDR3 reads TGTGCCAGCAGCGTAGAGGGTGGAGGAGCTTTCTTT. This sequence joins TRBV9 and TRBJ1-1; D not resolved. V was trimmed by 0 bases and J by 10 bases, leaving 10 bases between them. The CDR3 covers 12 residues. Germline values: CDR1 SGDLS, CDR2 YYNGEE.